This T cell receptor beta chain is from a study of beta chain features in type 1 diabetes. cDNA synthesis used the whole RNA isolate, giving expressed TCRB sequences. TCRdb's copy holds only in-frame clones and misses some; the assay was immunoSEQ multiplex PCR. The repertoire has 900,000 or so clones, roughly a sixth of them found once; the top ten carry about 0.02%. CDR3 length equals 16 residues. V was clipped by 5 bases and J by 1 base; unmatched bases: 8. Germline CDR1 is SEHNR and CDR2 is FQNEAQ (reference sequence). Sequencing was performed on naive CD4+ T cells from blood. The TCR sequence derives from a young woman in good health. The rearrangement joins TRBV7-9 to TRBJ1-1, with 9 bases identical to TRBD1. The CDR3 loop is CASSQRGTGPNTEAFF. CDR3 DNA: TGTGCCAGCAGCCAGCGCGGGACAGGGCCGAACACTGAAGCTTTCTTT.